These T cell receptor beta chains were read from a single sample in a study of cytomegalovirus exposure and HLA in healthy donors. Sequenced by immunoSEQ multiplex PCR; TCRdb stores in-frame clones only, minus some. The data hold 120,000 or so clones, with 70% to 90% observed a single time. Sequenced sample: PBMCs. Receptor source: a woman younger than 30 in good health and CMV-seronegative. CDR3s include the opening cysteine and the closing phenylalanine or tryptophan. A D gene is named only where the DNA matches it firmly. Clone size is shown for a subset of rows, as once, few, many or a class of expanded clone.

v_gene	abundance	d_gene	j_gene	CDR3nt	CDR3aa
TRBV28	NA	NA	TRBJ1-2	TGTGCCAGCAGCAGGACAGCTAACTATGGCTACACCTTC	CASSRTANYGYTF
TRBV30	NA	TRBD1	TRBJ2-3	TGTGCCTGGATTCCGGGACAGGGGTTAGCAGATACGCAGTATTTT	CAWIPGQGLADTQYF
TRBV4-2	few	TRBD1	TRBJ2-3	TGTGCCAGCAGCCAGCCGGGACAGCCTTTTGACGGCACAGATACGCAGTATTTT	CASSQPGQPFDGTDTQYF
TRBV18	NA	NA	TRBJ1-3	TGTGCCAGCTCACCACTTCCTCAGGCCCCTGGAAACACCATATATTTT	CASSPLPQAPGNTIYF
TRBV5-4	NA	NA	TRBJ2-2	TGTGCCAGCAGCTTGGACCAGGAAGGCACCGGGGAGCTGTTTTTT	CASSLDQEGTGELFF
TRBV5-1	NA	NA	TRBJ1-6	TGCGCCAGCAGCTTGGGACAGTCCTATTCACCCCTCCACTTT	CASSLGQSYSPLHF
TRBV29-1	NA	TRBD1	TRBJ2-1	TGCAGCGTTGAAGGCGGGACAGGGGATCTTAGGAGCTCCTACAATGAGCAGTTCTTC	CSVEGGTGDLRSSYNEQFF
TRBV9	NA	NA	TRBJ1-3	TGTGCCAGCAGCGGTGGGGGGTTCTCTGGAAACACCATATATTTT	CASSGGGFSGNTIYF
TRBV19	NA	TRBD2	TRBJ2-5	TGTGCCAGTAGTATACGCGGGGGATGGGAATCGATGGAGACCCAGTACTTC	CASSIRGGWESMETQYF
TRBV9	once	NA	TRBJ2-1	TGTGCCAGCAGCGTATCCCCCAGTTCGTTCTCCTACAATGAGCAGTTCTTC	CASSVSPSSFSYNEQFF
TRBV27	NA	TRBD1	TRBJ2-2	TGTGCCAGCAGTCTCAACACCCCCAGGGGGCCGAACACCGGGGAGCTGTTTTTT	CASSLNTPRGPNTGELFF
TRBV19	NA	TRBD2	TRBJ2-2	TGTGCCAGTAAAAGGACTAGCGGGAGCTTTAGCGGGGAGCTGTTTTTT	CASKRTSGSFSGELFF
TRBV18	NA	TRBD1	TRBJ1-1	TGTGCCAGCTCAACAGACAGGGGTGGGACTGAAGCTTTCTTT	CASSTDRGGTEAFF
TRBV6-5	NA	NA	TRBJ1-1	TGTGCCAGCAGTTACCGAAAAGGGACACCGAACACTGAAGCTTTCTTT	CASSYRKGTPNTEAFF
TRBV28	NA	TRBD2	TRBJ2-7	TGTGCCAGCAGTTTCTTAGCGGGGTCCTACGAGCAGTACTTC	CASSFLAGSYEQYF
TRBV28	NA	TRBD2	TRBJ2-7	TGTGCCAGCAGAACTAGCGGGGCCTCCTACGAGCAGTACTTC	CASRTSGASYEQYF
TRBV5-1	NA	NA	TRBJ2-7	TGCGCCAGCAGGCGGGGACAGCCCTACGAGCAGTACTTC	CASRRGQPYEQYF
TRBV27	once	NA	TRBJ2-1	TGTGCCAGCAGTTTATCTAGCGGAGCATACAATGAGCAGTTCTTC	CASSLSSGAYNEQFF
TRBV7-2	NA	TRBD1	TRBJ1-1	TGTGCCAGCAGCTTAGGCTCACAGGGGCAGACTGAAGCTTTCTTT	CASSLGSQGQTEAFF
TRBV30	NA	NA	TRBJ1-3	TGTGCCTGGGTAGAACCCTCTGGAAACACCATATATTTT	CAWVEPSGNTIYF
TRBV7-9	few	NA	TRBJ1-6	TGTGCCAGCAGCCGGGATGGCAGCGAATGGAATTCACCCCTCCACTTT	CASSRDGSEWNSPLHF
TRBV30	NA	NA	TRBJ1-1	TGTGCCGGCAGCCGGAGCACTGAAGCTTTCTTT	CAGSRSTEAFF
TRBV7-2	once	NA	TRBJ2-1	TGTGCCAGCAGCTTGACGCTAGCAGCCGGCGGTGAGCAGTTCTTC	CASSLTLAAGGEQFF
TRBV11-2	NA	TRBD1	TRBJ2-3	TGTGCCAGCAGCTCCCAGGGGGCGGGGACAGATACGCAGTATTTT	CASSSQGAGTDTQYF
TRBV5-1	NA	TRBD1	TRBJ1-4	TGCGCCAGCAGTTCCAGGGGGGCAACTAATGAAAAACTGTTTTTT	CASSSRGATNEKLFF
TRBV27	NA	TRBD1	TRBJ1-2	TGTGCCAGCAGTTTAACAGCAGGGGGTTTTTGGTATGGCTACACCTTC	CASSLTAGGFWYGYTF
TRBV25-1	NA	NA	TRBJ1-4	TGTGCCAGCAGCTTAGGGGGTTCGGATGAAAAACTGTTTTTT	CASSLGGSDEKLFF
TRBV6-1	NA	NA	TRBJ2-2	TGTGCCAGCAGTGATAGACGGGCGGGCACCGGGGAGCTGTTTTTT	CASSDRRAGTGELFF
TRBV27	NA	NA	TRBJ2-7	TGTGCCGCAGGCCAGGGGCCCACCTACGAGCAGTACTTC	CAAGQGPTYEQYF
TRBV5-1	NA	NA	TRBJ2-3	TGCGCCAGCAGCCGGGTGACGGGGGATACGCAGTATTTT	CASSRVTGDTQYF
TRBV2	NA	TRBD1	TRBJ1-1	TGTGCCAGCAGCGGACCGACAGGGAGGAACACTGAAGCTTTCTTT	CASSGPTGRNTEAFF
TRBV30	NA	NA	TRBJ2-2	TGTGCCTGGAGTGTCGCTGCCAGGTCGGAGCTGTTTTTT	CAWSVAARSELFF
TRBV6-1	NA	NA	TRBJ1-3	TGTGCCAGCAGCGGACAGCAAGGAAACACCATATATTTT	CASSGQQGNTIYF
TRBV7-8	NA	NA	TRBJ2-2	TGTGCCAGCAGCTTGTTAGGGGGGAACACCGGGGAGCTGTTTTTT	CASSLLGGNTGELFF
TRBV5-4	NA	TRBD2	TRBJ2-5	TGTGCCAGCCCTAGGCGGGGGGGCCGAGAGACCCAGTACTTC	CASPRRGGRETQYF
TRBV7-9	NA	NA	TRBJ2-7	TGTGCCAGCAGCTTAGACACAGTTTCCTACGAGCAGTACTTC	CASSLDTVSYEQYF
TRBV21-1	NA	NA	TRBJ2-7	TGTGCCAGCAGCAGCGCTAGGGGGACAGGCTACGAGCAGTACTTC	CASSSARGTGYEQYF
TRBV11-3	NA	NA	TRBJ2-7	TGTGCCAGCAGCTTAGGGGCGCGAGAGCAGTACTTC	CASSLGAREQYF
TRBV28	NA	TRBD2	TRBJ2-4	TGTGCCAGCAGTTCACCGGGACTAGCGGGATCCCTAGCCAAAAACATTCAGTACTTC	CASSSPGLAGSLAKNIQYF
TRBV28	NA	NA	TRBJ2-7	TGTGCCAGCAGGGGCGCAGGGTCCCACGAGCAGTACTTC	CASRGAGSHEQYF
TRBV20-1	NA	NA	TRBJ2-1	TGCAGTGCTAGAGATCCTAATGAGCAGTTCTTC	CSARDPNEQFF
TRBV7-6	NA	TRBD2	TRBJ2-7	TGTGCCAGCAGCTCCCAGCGGGAGGGCCCCTACGAGCAGTACTTC	CASSSQREGPYEQYF
TRBV7-2	once	TRBD2	TRBJ2-5	TGTGCCAGCAGCGTCAATCCTAGCGGCGGGGAGACCCAGTACTTC	CASSVNPSGGETQYF
TRBV2	NA	NA	TRBJ1-2	TGTGCCAGCAGCTACAGGGTGGACTATGGCTACACCTTC	CASSYRVDYGYTF
TRBV4-2	NA	TRBD2	TRBJ2-7	TGTGCCAGCAGCCCCGACCCCGGGGGGAGGGCCTACGAGCAGTACTTC	CASSPDPGGRAYEQYF
TRBV5-4	NA	TRBD1	TRBJ1-6	TGTGCCAGCAGCTTGGGAAGGCTACAGGGGAATTCACCCCTCCACTTT	CASSLGRLQGNSPLHF
TRBV6-1	NA	NA	TRBJ2-7	TGTGCCAGCAGGGGACTCGATTTTACCCACGAGCAGTACTTC	CASRGLDFTHEQYF
TRBV2	NA	NA	TRBJ2-7	TGTGCCAGCAGTGAAGTCTCAGACGAGCAGTACTTC	CASSEVSDEQYF